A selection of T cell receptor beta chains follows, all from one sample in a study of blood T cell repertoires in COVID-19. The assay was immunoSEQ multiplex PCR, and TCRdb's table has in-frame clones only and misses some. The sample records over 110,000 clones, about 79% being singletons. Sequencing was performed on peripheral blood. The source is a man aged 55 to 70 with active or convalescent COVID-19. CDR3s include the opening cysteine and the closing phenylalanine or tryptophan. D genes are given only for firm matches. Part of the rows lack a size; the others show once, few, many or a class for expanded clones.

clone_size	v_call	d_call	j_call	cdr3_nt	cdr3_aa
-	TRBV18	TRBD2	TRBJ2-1	TGTGCCAGCTCACCACGGCCGGCTAGCGGGAGGTACAATGAGCAGTTCTTC	CASSPRPASGRYNEQFF
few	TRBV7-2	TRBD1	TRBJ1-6	TGTGCCAGCAGCTCCAAAGGCGGGACAGGGAATTCACCCCTCCACTTT	CASSSKGGTGNSPLHF
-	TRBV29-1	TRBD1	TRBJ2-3	TGCAGCGTTGAAGTTATCCGGACAGGGTCCACAGATACGCAGTATTTT	CSVEVIRTGSTDTQYF
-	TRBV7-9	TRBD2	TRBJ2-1	TGTGCCAGCACCCCGGGACTAGCGTATTTAGATGAGCAGTTCTTC	CASTPGLAYLDEQFF
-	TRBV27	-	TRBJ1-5	TGTGCCAGCAGTTTTACAGGCGGCAATCAGCCCCAGCATTTT	CASSFTGGNQPQHF
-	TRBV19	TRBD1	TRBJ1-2	TGTGCCAGTAGTCCCCGACAGGGACCGGGCTACACCTTC	CASSPRQGPGYTF
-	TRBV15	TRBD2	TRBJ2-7	TGTGCCACCAGCAGAACTCCGGCGGGAGGCCCCTACGAGCAGTACTTC	CATSRTPAGGPYEQYF
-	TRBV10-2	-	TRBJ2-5	TGCGCCAGCAGCACCCAGGCCCGGGAGACCCAGTACTTC	CASSTQARETQYF
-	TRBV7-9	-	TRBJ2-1	TGTGCCAGCAGCTTCGTACCGGGACTCAGCGCGGTTGAGCAGTTCTTC	CASSFVPGLSAVEQFF
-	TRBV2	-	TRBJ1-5	TGTGCCAGCAGTGATGGAGTAAAGTTTAATCAGCCCCAGCATTTT	CASSDGVKFNQPQHF
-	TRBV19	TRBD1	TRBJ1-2	TGTGCCAGTAGTATCATCACAGGGGCGCGGGGCTACACCTTC	CASSIITGARGYTF
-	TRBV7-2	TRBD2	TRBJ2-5	TGTGCCAGCAGCTCCGGACTAGCGGGAGTCGGCGAGACCCAGTACTTC	CASSSGLAGVGETQYF
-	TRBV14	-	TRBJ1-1	TGTGCCAGCAGCCAATTCACAGGGTTCACTGAAGCTTTCTTT	CASSQFTGFTEAFF
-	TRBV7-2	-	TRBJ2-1	TGTGCCAGCAGCTCACGTCTAGGGGATTCCTACAATGAGCAGTTCTTC	CASSSRLGDSYNEQFF
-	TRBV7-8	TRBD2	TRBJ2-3	TGTGCCAGCAGCTTAGGGGGACTAGCGGGACCCACAGATACGCAGTATTTT	CASSLGGLAGPTDTQYF
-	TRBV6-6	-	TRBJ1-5	TGTGCCAGCAATTCGAACGCGATTAACGGGCAGCCCCAGCATTTT	CASNSNAINGQPQHF
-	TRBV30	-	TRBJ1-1	TGTGCCTGGAGCCTGACCTGGGGGGAGAACACTGAAGCTTTCTTT	CAWSLTWGENTEAFF
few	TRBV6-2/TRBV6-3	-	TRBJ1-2	TGTGCCAGCAGCTCCGACGGAGACTATGGCTACACCTTC	CASSSDGDYGYTF
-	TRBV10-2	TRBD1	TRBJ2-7	TGCGCCAGCAGTGACTCCAGGGGGACCACGGCAGGCCTCTACGAGCAGTACTTC	CASSDSRGTTAGLYEQYF
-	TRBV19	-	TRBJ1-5	TGTGCCAGTAGTATACCCTTTGACAGTATATGGCGGCCCCAGCATTTT	CASSIPFDSIWRPQHF
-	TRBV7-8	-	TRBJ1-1	TGTGCCAGCAGCCGACGGAACACTGAAGCTTTCTTT	CASSRRNTEAFF
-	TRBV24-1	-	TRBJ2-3	TGTGCCACCAGCGGGGACATAGATACGCAGTATTTT	CATSGDIDTQYF
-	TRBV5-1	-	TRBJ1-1	TGCGCCAGCAGCCCTCCGTGGGGGGGCTTAACTGAAGCTTTCTTT	CASSPPWGGLTEAFF
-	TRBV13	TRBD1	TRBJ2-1	TGTGCCAGCAGCTTAGGGGACAGGAACAATGAGCAGTTCTTC	CASSLGDRNNEQFF
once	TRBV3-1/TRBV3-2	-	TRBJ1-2	TGTGCCAGCAGCCACGGGTCAGCCGGGAACTATGGCTACATCTTC	CASSHGSAGNYGYIF
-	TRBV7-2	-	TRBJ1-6	TGTGCCAGCAGCTTAAAGACAGCCCCAATGGCACCCCTCCACTTT	CASSLKTAPMAPLHF
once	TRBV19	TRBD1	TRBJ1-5	TGTGCCAGTAGTATAGAGAGGGGGCGGGGTAGTCAGCCCCAGCATTTT	CASSIERGRGSQPQHF
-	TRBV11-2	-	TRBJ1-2	TGTGCCAGCAGCTTACCTGCGGGGGGGGGCTATGGCTACACCTTC	CASSLPAGGGYGYTF
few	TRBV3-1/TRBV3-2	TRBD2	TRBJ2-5	TGTGCCAGCAGCCAAGGGGGACTAGCAGAGACCCAGTACTTC	CASSQGGLAETQYF
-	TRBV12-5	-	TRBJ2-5	TGTGCTAGTGGTTTGGGGGAGGTGCGGTACTTC	CASGLGEVRYF
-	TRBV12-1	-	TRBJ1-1	TGTGCCAGCAGCATCCTATTAGGGCCGACAGAGACTGAAGCTTTCTTT	CASSILLGPTETEAFF
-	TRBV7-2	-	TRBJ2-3	TGTGCCAGCAGTCGTGGACAGTCAGATACGCAGTATTTT	CASSRGQSDTQYF
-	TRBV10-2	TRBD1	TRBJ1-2	TGCGCCAGCAGTGAGTTCCCCCTCCCGACAGGGGGCGCCTATGGCTACACCTTC	CASSEFPLPTGGAYGYTF
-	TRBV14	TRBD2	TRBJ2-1	TGTGCCAGCAGCCACCCCCGGCTAGCGGGAGGGACCTACAATGAGCAGTTCTTC	CASSHPRLAGGTYNEQFF
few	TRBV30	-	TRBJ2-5	TGTGCCTCCAATCGTGTGGCGGGAGAGACCCAGTACTTC	CASNRVAGETQYF
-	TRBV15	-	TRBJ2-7	TGTGCCACCAGCAGAGATCAGGACTCCTACGAGCAGTACTTC	CATSRDQDSYEQYF
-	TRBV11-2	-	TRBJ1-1	TGTGCCAGCAGCGTAACAGGGTTTCGGACTGAAGCTTTCTTT	CASSVTGFRTEAFF
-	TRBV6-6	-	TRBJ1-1	TGTGCCAGCAGTCCAATACAACAGGGAAAGAGGAACACTGAAGCTTTCTTT	CASSPIQQGKRNTEAFF
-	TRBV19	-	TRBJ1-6	TGTGCCAGTAGTGTGATATCTCAGGGTATTGGTTCACCCCTCCACTTT	CASSVISQGIGSPLHF
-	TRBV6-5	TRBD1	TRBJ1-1	TGTGCCAGCAGTTACCTGGGACAGGGATACACTGAAGCTTTCTTT	CASSYLGQGYTEAFF
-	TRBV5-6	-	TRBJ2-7	TGTGCCAGCAGTTACAGATCCTACGAGCAGTACTTC	CASSYRSYEQYF